The rows below give T cell receptor beta chains drawn from one sample of a study of shared clonotypes between healthy human individuals. Data came from immunoSEQ multiplex PCR; TCRdb stores just in-frame clones and leaves some out. The profile shows about 800,000 clones, 95% to 97% of them singletons. Sequenced material: naive CD8+ T cells sorted from blood. These TCRs come from a man aged 25 to 40 in good health. The CDR3 runs from the conserved cysteine through the conserved F or W. The order of the fields is clone size, J gene, CDR3 length, V gene, D gene, CDR3 protein, CDR3 DNA. The D gene is left open where the match is weak. Size tells how often a clone was seen (once, few, many) or the class of an expanded clone, and some rows leave it out.

size: .
J: TRBJ1-1
length: 13
V: TRBV15
D: TRBD1
CDR3: CATGTGTNTEAFF
DNA: TGTGCCACGGGGACAGGGACGAACACTGAAGCTTTCTTT

size: .
J: TRBJ2-3
length: 13
V: TRBV28
D: .
CDR3: CASRQSHTDTQYF
DNA: TGTGCCAGCAGACAGAGCCACACAGATACGCAGTATTTT

size: .
J: TRBJ1-2
length: 15
V: TRBV7-9
D: .
CDR3: CASSSPGDIIYGYTF
DNA: TGTGCCAGCAGCTCACCAGGGGACATAATCTATGGCTACACCTTC

size: .
J: TRBJ2-7
length: 13
V: TRBV4-1
D: .
CDR3: CASSQEVSYEQYF
DNA: TGCGCCAGCAGCCAAGAGGTCTCATACGAGCAGTACTTC

size: .
J: TRBJ2-7
length: 14
V: TRBV15
D: .
CDR3: CATSSGMNYQEQYF
DNA: TGTGCCACCAGCAGCGGGATGAATTATCAGGAGCAGTACTTC

size: .
J: TRBJ2-2
length: 13
V: TRBV19
D: .
CDR3: CASSIASTGELFF
DNA: TGTGCCAGTAGTATAGCTTCGACCGGGGAGCTGTTTTTT

size: .
J: TRBJ2-1
length: 18
V: TRBV7-3
D: TRBD2
CDR3: CASSFTAGLGLAANEQFF
DNA: TGTGCCAGCAGCTTCACCGCGGGGTTGGGACTAGCGGCCAATGAGCAGTTCTTC

size: once
J: TRBJ2-1
length: 12
V: TRBV11-2
D: TRBD2
CDR3: CASRSGTGEQFF
DNA: TGTGCCAGCAGGAGCGGGACGGGTGAGCAGTTCTTC

size: .
J: TRBJ2-3
length: 18
V: TRBV7-2
D: TRBD2
CDR3: CASSLTGTLAGGTDTQYF
DNA: TGTGCCAGCAGCTTAACAGGAACTCTAGCGGGGGGCACAGATACGCAGTATTTT

size: .
J: TRBJ1-2
length: 15
V: TRBV7-6
D: TRBD1
CDR3: CASSLAPGTGAGYTF
DNA: TGTGCCAGCAGCTTAGCCCCCGGGACAGGGGCTGGCTACACCTTC

size: .
J: TRBJ2-7
length: 13
V: TRBV29-1
D: .
CDR3: CSVEQGIRYEQYF
DNA: TGCAGCGTTGAACAGGGAATCAGGTACGAGCAGTACTTC

size: .
J: TRBJ2-2
length: 16
V: TRBV27
D: .
CDR3: CASSLSHPTEFASLFF
DNA: TGTGCCAGCAGTTTATCCCATCCGACAGAGTTCGCCAGTCTGTTTTTT

size: .
J: TRBJ1-3
length: 13
V: TRBV2
D: .
CDR3: CARVGQDGNTIYF
DNA: TGTGCCAGAGTCGGGCAAGATGGAAACACCATATATTTT

size: .
J: TRBJ1-1
length: 16
V: TRBV2
D: .
CDR3: CASSEAWQGKNTEAFF
DNA: TGTGCCAGCAGTGAAGCGTGGCAGGGGAAGAACACTGAAGCTTTCTTT

size: .
J: TRBJ1-2
length: 15
V: TRBV5-5
D: .
CDR3: CASSLSWSGDYGYTF
DNA: TGTGCCAGCAGCTTGTCTTGGAGCGGCGACTATGGCTACACCTTC

size: .
J: TRBJ2-7
length: 11
V: TRBV11-2
D: .
CDR3: CASSSTAEQYF
DNA: TGTGCCAGCAGCTCAACGGCAGAGCAGTACTTC

size: .
J: TRBJ2-7
length: 15
V: TRBV7-9
D: TRBD2
CDR3: CASSSKLAGKYEQYF
DNA: TGTGCCAGCAGCTCAAAACTAGCGGGAAAATACGAGCAGTACTTC

size: .
J: TRBJ2-2
length: 16
V: TRBV5-6
D: TRBD1
CDR3: CASSLAGQVSTGELFF
DNA: TGTGCCAGCAGCTTGGCTGGACAGGTGAGCACCGGGGAGCTGTTTTTT

size: once
J: TRBJ1-2
length: 12
V: TRBV9
D: .
CDR3: CASSGWDYGYTF
DNA: TGTGCCAGCAGCGGGTGGGACTATGGCTACACCTTC

size: .
J: TRBJ2-1
length: 12
V: TRBV30
D: TRBD2
CDR3: CAWRVRGGEQFF
DNA: TGTGCCTGGAGGGTACGGGGGGGTGAGCAGTTCTTC

size: .
J: TRBJ1-1
length: 16
V: TRBV6-5
D: TRBD1
CDR3: CASSYPGTGGGREAFF
DNA: TGTGCCAGCAGTTACCCTGGGACAGGGGGGGGAAGAGAAGCTTTCTTT

size: few
J: TRBJ2-7
length: 12
V: TRBV5-1
D: .
CDR3: CASSLTGYEQYF
DNA: TGCGCCAGCAGCTTAACAGGCTACGAGCAGTACTTC

size: .
J: TRBJ2-7
length: 14
V: TRBV5-4
D: .
CDR3: CASSPATRGYEQYF
DNA: TGTGCCAGCAGCCCCGCTACGAGGGGATACGAGCAGTACTTC

size: .
J: TRBJ2-7
length: 14
V: TRBV29-1
D: TRBD2
CDR3: CSVTFGGGRGEQYF
DNA: TGCAGCGTCACCTTCGGGGGGGGACGGGGCGAGCAGTACTTC

size: once
J: TRBJ1-5
length: 14
V: TRBV7-6
D: .
CDR3: CASSPGKTNQPQHF
DNA: TGTGCCAGCAGCCCAGGGAAGACGAATCAGCCCCAGCATTTT

size: .
J: TRBJ1-5
length: 15
V: TRBV10-2
D: .
CDR3: CASSESVEYNQPQHF
DNA: TGCGCCAGCAGTGAGTCGGTCGAGTACAATCAGCCCCAGCATTTT

size: .
J: TRBJ2-1
length: 14
V: TRBV9
D: .
CDR3: CASSASGPNNEQFF
DNA: TGTGCCAGCAGCGCTTCGGGACCTAACAATGAGCAGTTCTTC

size: .
J: TRBJ2-7
length: 15
V: TRBV5-1
D: TRBD2
CDR3: CASSYRLADTYEQYF
DNA: TGCGCCAGCAGCTATCGACTAGCGGACACCTACGAGCAGTACTTC

size: .
J: TRBJ2-1
length: 15
V: TRBV14
D: TRBD2
CDR3: CASGPGTSGSYEQFF
DNA: TGTGCCAGCGGACCGGGGACTAGCGGCTCCTATGAGCAGTTCTTC

size: .
J: TRBJ1-5
length: 14
V: TRBV6-1
D: TRBD1
CDR3: CASRDRGSNQPQHF
DNA: TGTGCCAGCAGGGACAGGGGGAGCAATCAGCCCCAGCATTTT

size: once
J: TRBJ2-1
length: 14
V: TRBV7-9
D: TRBD2
CDR3: CASSSGLEANEQFF
DNA: TGTGCCAGCAGCTCAGGACTAGAGGCCAATGAGCAGTTCTTC

size: .
J: TRBJ2-7
length: 13
V: TRBV9
D: .
CDR3: CASSKGLQPEQYF
DNA: TGTGCCAGCAGCAAGGGACTCCAGCCCGAGCAGTACTTC

size: .
J: TRBJ2-1
length: 15
V: TRBV29-1
D: .
CDR3: CSVALWGSSYNEQFF
DNA: TGCAGCGTTGCCTTATGGGGAAGCTCCTACAATGAGCAGTTCTTC

size: .
J: TRBJ2-7
length: 14
V: TRBV27
D: TRBD1
CDR3: CASSPLGQSYEQYF
DNA: TGTGCCAGCAGCCCTTTGGGACAGAGCTACGAGCAGTACTTC

size: .
J: TRBJ2-5
length: 14
V: TRBV4-1
D: .
CDR3: CASSQEIREETQYF
DNA: TGCGCCAGCAGCCAAGAGATCAGGGAAGAGACCCAGTACTTC

size: .
J: TRBJ2-7
length: 12
V: TRBV27
D: .
CDR3: CASIGPAYEQYF
DNA: TGTGCCAGCATAGGCCCTGCCTACGAGCAGTACTTC

size: .
J: TRBJ2-5
length: 13
V: TRBV10-3
D: .
CDR3: CAIRLALGETQYF
DNA: TGTGCCATCAGGCTAGCTCTGGGAGAGACCCAGTACTTC

size: .
J: TRBJ2-7
length: 16
V: TRBV4-1
D: .
CDR3: CASSQDGLGQAYEQYF
DNA: TGCGCCAGCAGCCAAGATGGGTTGGGACAAGCCTACGAGCAGTACTTC

size: .
J: TRBJ2-3
length: 17
V: TRBV4-2
D: .
CDR3: CASSQDFPQGPEDTQYF
DNA: TGTGCCAGCAGCCAAGATTTCCCCCAGGGGCCTGAAGATACGCAGTATTTT

size: .
J: TRBJ1-2
length: 14
V: TRBV5-4
D: .
CDR3: CASSLQGSSYGYTF
DNA: TGTGCCAGCAGCTTGCAGGGGAGCAGCTATGGCTACACCTTC

size: .
J: TRBJ2-1
length: 17
V: TRBV27
D: .
CDR3: CASSLGAQEIPYNEQFF
DNA: TGTGCCAGCAGTCTGGGGGCGCAGGAAATCCCCTACAATGAGCAGTTCTTC

size: .
J: TRBJ2-7
length: 14
V: TRBV27
D: .
CDR3: CASSRTLGSYEQYF
DNA: TGTGCCAGCAGCAGGACTTTAGGTTCTTACGAGCAGTACTTC

size: .
J: TRBJ1-4
length: 16
V: TRBV5-1
D: .
CDR3: CASSPGESGTNEKLFF
DNA: TGCGCCAGCAGCCCGGGGGAGAGTGGGACTAATGAAAAACTGTTTTTT

size: .
J: TRBJ2-2
length: 15
V: TRBV18
D: .
CDR3: CASSPFSENTGELFF
DNA: TGTGCCAGCTCACCTTTTTCAGAGAACACCGGGGAGCTGTTTTTT

size: .
J: TRBJ1-5
length: 15
V: TRBV7-8
D: .
CDR3: CASSLGAGAERPQHF
DNA: TGTGCCAGCAGCCTAGGTGCAGGGGCCGAGCGGCCCCAGCATTTT

size: .
J: TRBJ2-3
length: 16
V: TRBV9
D: TRBD1
CDR3: CASSVAWDRVTDTQYF
DNA: TGTGCCAGCAGCGTAGCATGGGACAGGGTCACAGATACGCAGTATTTT

size: .
J: TRBJ1-4
length: 17
V: TRBV28
D: TRBD1
CDR3: CASSSGQGTTTNEKLFF
DNA: TGTGCCAGCAGTTCCGGACAGGGGACCACAACTAATGAAAAACTGTTTTTT

size: .
J: TRBJ2-1
length: 16
V: TRBV14
D: TRBD2
CDR3: CASSQEVGLAYNEQFF
DNA: TGTGCCAGCAGCCAAGAAGTGGGACTAGCCTACAATGAGCAGTTCTTC

size: .
J: TRBJ2-1
length: 13
V: TRBV30
D: .
CDR3: CAWSVEGNNEQFF
DNA: TGTGCCTGGAGTGTTGAAGGAAACAATGAGCAGTTCTTC

size: .
J: TRBJ2-7
length: 14
V: TRBV5-1
D: TRBD2
CDR3: CASSTRGGTYEQYF
DNA: TGCGCCAGCAGCACCCGGGGAGGGACCTACGAGCAGTACTTC

size: .
J: TRBJ2-2
length: 18
V: TRBV13
D: TRBD2
CDR3: CASSLDGSTGGNTGELFF
DNA: TGTGCCAGCAGCTTAGACGGCTCGACGGGGGGTAACACCGGGGAGCTGTTTTTT

size: .
J: TRBJ2-7
length: 15
V: TRBV4-1
D: TRBD2
CDR3: CASSLLRTSAYEQYF
DNA: TGCGCCAGCAGTCTCTTAAGGACTAGTGCCTACGAGCAGTACTTC

size: .
J: TRBJ1-1
length: 16
V: TRBV5-6
D: .
CDR3: CASSLRPGAMNTEAFF
DNA: TGTGCCAGCAGCTTGAGGCCCGGAGCTATGAACACTGAAGCTTTCTTT

size: .
J: TRBJ2-7
length: 14
V: TRBV7-8
D: .
CDR3: CASSLPLVPYEQYF
DNA: TGTGCCAGCAGCTTACCGCTAGTCCCCTACGAGCAGTACTTC

size: once
J: TRBJ2-7
length: 13
V: TRBV6-5
D: .
CDR3: CASSYTRSYEQYF
DNA: TGTGCCAGCAGTTACACCAGGTCCTACGAGCAGTACTTC

size: .
J: TRBJ1-2
length: 16
V: TRBV28
D: .
CDR3: CASSQPLHMGRRGYTF
DNA: TGTGCCAGCAGCCAACCGCTCCATATGGGACGGAGGGGCTACACCTTC

size: .
J: TRBJ2-2
length: 13
V: TRBV30
D: .
CDR3: CAWSRDGTGELFF
DNA: TGTGCCTGGAGTCGGGACGGAACCGGGGAGCTGTTTTTT